The 17 T cell receptor beta chains listed next were all sequenced from one sample in a study of cytomegalovirus exposure and HLA in healthy donors. The PCR employed 60 Vbeta primers together with 13 Jbeta primers. TCRdb's copy holds only in-frame clones and misses some; the assay was immunoSEQ multiplex PCR. The repertoire holds 85,000 to 100,000 clones, with 85% to 90% as singletons. The sequencing sample was made of PBMCs. The receptors derive from a man in his late teens or twenties in good health and CMV-seronegative.

The chain has TRBV6-6 and TRBJ2-5; 9 bases map to TRBD1. The CDR3 consists of 16 residues. V gave up 0 bases and J gave up 4 bases; unmatched junction bases: 6. Germline V lookup: CDR1 MNHNY, CDR2 SVGAGI (reference sequence). CDR3 amino acids: CASSYSTGGAGETQYF. CDR3 nucleotides: TGTGCCAGCAGTTACTCGACAGGGGGAGCGGGAGAGACCCAGTACTTC.

The chain uses TRBV5-6 and TRBJ1-3; D remains ambiguous. Germline V CDR1 and CDR2: SGHDT, YYEEEE. Trimming removed 2 bases from V and 0 bases from J, with 12 bases in between. CDR3 size: 16 residues. In nucleotides, the CDR3 is TGTGCCAGCAGCTTAATCGGCGGCAGCTCTGGAAACACCATATATTTT. Amino acids: CASSLIGGSSGNTIYF.

This chain uses TRBV28 with TRBJ2-7, with D tentatively TRBD1 (7 bases). The V gene's germline CDR1 is MDHEN and CDR2 SYDVKM. The CDR3 runs 15 residues. V dropped 6 bases and J dropped 3 bases, with 18 bases sitting between them. The chain's CDR3 is CASRPMRDSLYEQYF. The CDR3 nucleotides are TGTGCCAGCAGACCCATGCGGGACAGCCTCTACGAGCAGTACTTC.

This clone was seen only once. The chain uses TRBV5-1 and TRBJ2-3; the match to TRBD1 covers 7 bases. The CDR3 spans 15 residues. V lost 2 bases to trimming and J lost 0 bases; unmatched junction nucleotides: 3. Germline V lookup: CDR1 SGHRS, CDR2 YFSETQ. The CDR3 DNA is TGCGCCAGCAGCTTAGGGGGCTCTAGCACAGATACGCAGTATTTT. Protein product: CASSLGGSSTDTQYF. Based on the CDR3 plus reference TRBV5-1 and TRBJ2-3, the full variable domain is KAGVTQTPRYLIKTRGQQVTLSCSPISGHRSVSWYQQTPGQGLQFLFEYFSETQRNKGNFPGRFSGRQFSNSRSEMNVSTLELGDSALYLCASSLGGSSTDTQYFGPGTRLTVL.

The chain combines TRBV6-5 with TRBJ1-1; 8 bases map to TRBD1. This CDR3 contains 15 residues. Germline trimming cut 7 bases from V and 10 bases from J; bases unmatched to any gene: 17. The germline gives CDR1 MNHEY, CDR2 SVGAGI. The CDR3: CASNPFFQGAGVAFF. The CDR3 region has the DNA TGTGCCAGCAACCCCTTTTTTCAGGGGGCGGGCGTAGCTTTCTTT.

J is TRBJ2-1 and V is TRBV5-1; 7 bases are shared with TRBD2. CDR1 and CDR2 (germline): SGHRS, YFSETQ. Trimming took 1 base from V and 0 from J; bases not matched to a gene: 4. The CDR3 is made up of 16 amino acids. CDR3 bases: TGCGCCAGCAGCTTGACAGCGGGGTCCTCCTACAATGAGCAGTTCTTC. Encoded protein: CASSLTAGSSYNEQFF.

This rearrangement joins TRBV5-4 to TRBJ2-7, with no clear D. Germline values: CDR1 SGHNT, CDR2 YYREEE (reference sequence). With 2 bases removed from V and 4 bases from J, the gap between germline ends came to 13 bases. The length of the CDR3 is 14 residues. The CDR3: CASSFRPGVYEQYF. The DNA for the CDR3 is TGTGCCAGCAGCTTTAGGCCGGGTGTGTACGAGCAGTACTTC.

This clone appeared a few times. DNA of the CDR3: TGTGCCAGCAGTTACGGGACAGGGAGGTACGAGCAGTACTTC. It encodes CASSYGTGRYEQYF. The chain carries TRBV6-5 and TRBJ2-7; 9 positions match TRBD1. The junction had 3 bases not matched to a gene; V was cut back by 2 bases and J by 4 bases. The CDR3 sequence is 14 residues long. Germline V gives CDR1 MNHEY, CDR2 SVGAGI.

This clone has only one observation. The chain combines TRBV29-1 with TRBJ1-3, with TRBD1 matching 7 bases. This CDR3 has 13 amino acids. V lost 4 bases and J lost 3; bases outside the gene matches: 3. Germline loops: CDR1 SQVTM, CDR2 ANQGSEA. The CDR3 is CSVGDRLGNTIYF. For the CDR3, the DNA is TGCAGCGTTGGGGACAGACTTGGAAACACCATATATTTT.

This sequence joins TRBV7-2 and TRBJ2-5, with D possibly matching TRBD1 (5 bases). Germline-derived CDR1 and CDR2 are SGHTA and FQGNSA. CDR3 size: 15 residues. Trimming cost V 0 bases and J 5 bases, with 13 bases left between them. The CDR3 protein is CASSLAAGLWETQYF. CDR3 coding DNA: TGTGCCAGCAGCTTAGCGGCAGGGTTATGGGAGACCCAGTACTTC.

The chain has TRBV9 and TRBJ2-1; possible D gene TRBD2, 6 bases. Trimming pared 3 bases from V and 7 bases from J, leaving 17 bases between. CDR1 and CDR2 (germline): SGDLS, YYNGEE. This CDR3 has 15 residues. The CDR3 reads CASSALISGANEQFF. The CDR3 DNA reads as TGTGCCAGCAGCGCCCTTATTTCGGGAGCTAATGAGCAGTTCTTC.

Only one count was recorded for this clone. This chain links TRBV21-1 with TRBJ2-3; whether TRBD2, the table's D call, matches the DNA was not checked. TRBV21-1 is a documented pseudogene. The CDR3 runs to 18 residues. In nucleotides, the CDR3 is TGTGCCAGCAGCAAAGGGGGGGGAACGAAATCTAGCACAGATACGCAGTATTTT. Protein: CASSKGGGTKSSTDTQYF.

The chain joins TRBV28 to TRBJ2-3; possible D gene TRBD2, 5 bases. This CDR3 comprises 17 residues. Germline V lookup: CDR1 MDHEN, CDR2 SYDVKM. V dropped 5 bases and J dropped 0 bases, with 18 bases sitting between them. For the CDR3, the DNA is TGTGCCAGCAGTCCGAAAGGTGGAGGAGATAGCACAGATACGCAGTATTTT. Translation gives CASSPKGGGDSTDTQYF.

The rearrangement uses TRBV15 and TRBJ2-7; TRBD1 agrees at 7 bases. The germline V gene encodes CDR1 LNHNV and CDR2 YYDKDF (reference sequence). The CDR3 loop spans 14 amino acids. V lost 1 base and J lost 3; bases outside the gene matches: 3. The CDR3 is CATSRGRQGYEQYF. In DNA, the CDR3 is TGTGCCACCAGCAGAGGAAGACAGGGCTACGAGCAGTACTTC.

The rearrangement links TRBV28 to TRBJ2-7; 12 nucleotides line up with TRBD2. V dropped 8 bases and J dropped 7; count of bases not matched to a gene: 21. Germline V gene sequence: CDR1 MDHEN, CDR2 SYDVKM. The CDR3 is 18 residues long. The CDR3 sequence is CASYRQGSRLAGGNEQYF. The CDR3 region has the DNA TGTGCCAGCTACAGACAGGGGTCAAGGCTAGCGGGAGGGAATGAGCAGTACTTC.

This rearrangement joins TRBV6-6 to TRBJ2-3, with 8 bases that match TRBD1. The CDR3 covers 14 residues. CDR1 and CDR2 from the germline V gene are MNHNY and SVGAGI (reference sequence). The J segment lost 7 bases and the V segment lost 2 bases, leaving 5 bases of the junction unmatched. CDR3: CASSYPDRGYTQYF. Written as DNA, the CDR3 is TGTGCCAGCAGTTACCCCGACAGGGGATATACGCAGTATTTT.

The table lists this clone with a count of one. Other DNA variants within this sample encode the same CDR3. The CDR3 sequence is CASSLDLLTGFSLNTEAFF. In DNA form, the CDR3 reads TGTGCCAGCTCACTTGACCTATTGACAGGTTTTAGTCTTAACACTGAAGCTTTCTTT. The rearrangement uses TRBV18 and TRBJ1-1; tentative D call: TRBD1 (6 bases). The germline V gene encodes CDR1 KGHSH and CDR2 LQKENI. The V end was cut by 4 bases, the J end by 2 bases, with 26 bases between. CDR3 length: 19 residues.